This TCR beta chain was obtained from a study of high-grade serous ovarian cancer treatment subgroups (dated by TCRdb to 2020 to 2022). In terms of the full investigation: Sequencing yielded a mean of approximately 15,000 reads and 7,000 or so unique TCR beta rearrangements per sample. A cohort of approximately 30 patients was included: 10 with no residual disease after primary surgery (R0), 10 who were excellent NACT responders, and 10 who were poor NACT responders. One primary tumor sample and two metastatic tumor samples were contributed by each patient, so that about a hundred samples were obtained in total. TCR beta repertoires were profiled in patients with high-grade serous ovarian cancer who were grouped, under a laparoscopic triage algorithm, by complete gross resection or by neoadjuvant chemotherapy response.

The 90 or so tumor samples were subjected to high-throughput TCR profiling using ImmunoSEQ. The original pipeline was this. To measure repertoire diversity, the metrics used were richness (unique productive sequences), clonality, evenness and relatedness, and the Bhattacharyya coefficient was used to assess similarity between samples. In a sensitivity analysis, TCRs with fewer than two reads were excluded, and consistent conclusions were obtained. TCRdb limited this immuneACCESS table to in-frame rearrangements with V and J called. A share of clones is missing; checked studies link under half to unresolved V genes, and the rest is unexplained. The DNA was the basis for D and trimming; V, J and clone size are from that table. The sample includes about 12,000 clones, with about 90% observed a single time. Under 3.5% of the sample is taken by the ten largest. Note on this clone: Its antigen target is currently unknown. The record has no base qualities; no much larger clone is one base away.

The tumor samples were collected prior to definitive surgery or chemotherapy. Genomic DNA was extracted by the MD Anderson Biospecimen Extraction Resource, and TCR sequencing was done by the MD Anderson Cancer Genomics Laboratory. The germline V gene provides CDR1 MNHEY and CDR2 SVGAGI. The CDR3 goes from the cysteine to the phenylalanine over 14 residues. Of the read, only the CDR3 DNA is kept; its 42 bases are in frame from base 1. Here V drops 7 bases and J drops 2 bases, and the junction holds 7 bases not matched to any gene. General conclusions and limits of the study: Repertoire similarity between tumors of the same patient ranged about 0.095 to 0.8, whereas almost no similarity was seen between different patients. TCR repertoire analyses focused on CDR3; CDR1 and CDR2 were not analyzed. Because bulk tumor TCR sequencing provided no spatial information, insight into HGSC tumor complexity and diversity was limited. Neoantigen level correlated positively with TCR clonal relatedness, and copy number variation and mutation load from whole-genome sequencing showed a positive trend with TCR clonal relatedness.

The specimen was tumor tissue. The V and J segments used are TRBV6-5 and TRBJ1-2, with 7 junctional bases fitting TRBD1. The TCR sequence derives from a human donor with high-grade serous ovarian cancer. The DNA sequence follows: TGTGCCAGCACCCGGGGACAGTCAAACTATGGCTACACCTTC. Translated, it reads CASTRGQSNYGYTF.